Listed below are T cell receptor beta chains from one sample, sequenced in a study of shared clonotypes between healthy human individuals. Some clones are missing from TCRdb's copy, which holds only in-frame ones; the method was immunoSEQ multiplex PCR. Here the sample spans millions of clones, roughly 96% being singletons. Material for sequencing was naive CD4+ T cells sorted from blood. These receptor sequences come from a man aged 18-30 years in good health. Each CDR3 is given with its conserved first and last residue. A D gene is named only where the DNA matches it firmly.

CDR3aa: CASSLGGRGPEQYF
CDR3nt: TGTGCCAGCAGCTTAGGGGGGAGGGGTCCCGAGCAGTACTTC
v_gene: TRBV7-9
d_gene: TRBD2
j_gene: TRBJ2-7

CDR3aa: CASSEAAGLVNQPQHF
CDR3nt: TGTGCCAGCAGTGAAGCTGCAGGCTTGGTTAATCAGCCCCAGCATTTT
v_gene: TRBV6-1
d_gene: NA
j_gene: TRBJ1-5

CDR3aa: CAWSVGKGGVGEQYF
CDR3nt: TGTGCCTGGAGTGTAGGGAAGGGCGGAGTAGGCGAGCAGTACTTC
v_gene: TRBV30
d_gene: NA
j_gene: TRBJ2-7

CDR3aa: CAWTRGLGNTGELFF
CDR3nt: TGTGCCTGGACTAGGGGTCTGGGGAACACCGGGGAGCTGTTTTTT
v_gene: TRBV30
d_gene: NA
j_gene: TRBJ2-2

CDR3aa: CASSGRQGQETQYF
CDR3nt: TGCGCCAGCAGCGGCCGACAGGGCCAAGAGACCCAGTACTTC
v_gene: TRBV5-1
d_gene: TRBD1
j_gene: TRBJ2-5

CDR3aa: CASSVGGQTPGNTIYF
CDR3nt: TGTGCCAGCAGCGTAGGTGGGCAGACGCCTGGAAACACCATATATTTT
v_gene: TRBV9
d_gene: NA
j_gene: TRBJ1-3

CDR3aa: CASSPDTVNTEAFF
CDR3nt: TGTGCCAGCTCACCAGACACTGTAAACACTGAAGCTTTCTTT
v_gene: TRBV18
d_gene: NA
j_gene: TRBJ1-1

CDR3aa: CASSYTRLETQYF
CDR3nt: TGTGCCAGCTCATATACCAGACTGGAGACCCAGTACTTC
v_gene: TRBV18
d_gene: NA
j_gene: TRBJ2-5

CDR3aa: CASRAGGGEVAGVYEQYF
CDR3nt: TGCGCCAGCCGGGCAGGGGGCGGGGAGGTAGCGGGAGTATACGAGCAGTACTTC
v_gene: TRBV5-1
d_gene: NA
j_gene: TRBJ2-7

CDR3aa: CASSGTGGGGANVLTF
CDR3nt: TGTGCCAGCAGCGGGACAGGGGGCGGTGGGGCCAACGTCCTGACTTTC
v_gene: TRBV9
d_gene: TRBD1
j_gene: TRBJ2-6